This T cell receptor (beta chain) comes out of a study of T cell responses to AZD1222 COVID-19 vaccine. Study-level points and caveats: White British donors predominated, females outnumbered males, and clonal diversity was possibly underestimated.

CDR1 is MGHRA and CDR2 is YSYEKL in the germline V gene. Trimming removed 1 base at V and 4 bases at J, with 10 bases between. This CDR3 contains 14 residues. Produced via immunoSEQ multiplex PCR; TCRdb's table is partial and in-frame only. The data contain about 140,000 clones, roughly nine tenths of them seen just once; the ten biggest clones take up 1.6%. In regard to this clone: Its matching antigen is unknown.

This sequence was found in an adult who received the AZD1222 COVID-19 vaccine. The sequencing used peripheral blood, collected 28 days after the second AZD1222 dose. The V gene is TRBV4-1, the J gene TRBJ1-2; D unclear. The CDR3 sequence is CASSQVSRGYGYTF. The CDR3 DNA follows: TGCGCCAGCAGCCAAGTATCCAGAGGCTATGGCTACACCTTC.